This entry features one TCR beta chain sequence. Other nucleotide sequences from this sample produce the same CDR3. This sample was taken from a study of control samples from healthy donors and cancer patients. Libraries were prepared by immunoSEQ multiplex PCR; TCRdb keeps only in-frame clonotypes and omits some of them. Among about 190,000 clones, roughly 91% were seen once, and the ten largest hold roughly 1.5%. The CDR3 runs to 13 residues. Germline V gene lookup returns CDR1 MNHNY and CDR2 SVGAGI (reference sequence). Trimming at V came to 6 bases and at J to 3 bases, leaving 4 bases not matched to a gene.

This sequence joins TRBV6-6 and TRBJ2-7; TRBD1 matches at 8 bases. This TCR was sampled from a young man in good health. Sequencing used blood. CDR3 nucleotides: TGTGCCAGCAGCCGCGACAGGGGCTACGAGCAGTACTTC. Protein sequence: CASSRDRGYEQYF.